This TCR beta chain is from a study of T cells in Graves' hyperthyroidism and ophthalmopathy. Study-level background: Pretreatment peripheral blood was obtained at initial diagnosis.

From RNA transcripts, TCR beta CDR3 regions were amplified. The HTBI primer set was used in a first-round RT-PCR of the TCR CDR3. MiXCR, applied by TCRdb to the multiplex PCR reads, yields one record per CDR3 protein. The table includes 540,000 or so distinct CDR3 sequences, around 16% detected once. Study-level findings and limits: The authors' 13 V-J model separated ophthalmopathy from stable hyperthyroidism.

In regard to this clonotype: Its antigen is not identified.

The CDR3 sequence is 14 residues long. Germline CDR1 ENHRY, CDR2 SYGVKD. With V trimmed by 0 bases and J by 10 bases, 5 bases remained unmatched. The receptor was derived from a woman younger than 45 with Graves' hyperthyroidism. This chain joins TRBV10-3 and TRBJ2-1; 8 nucleotides match TRBD1. The sample was blood. The CDR3 is CAISESTGAWEQFF. The CDR3 DNA reads TGTGCCATCAGTGAGTCGACAGGGGCTTGGGAGCAGTTCTTC.